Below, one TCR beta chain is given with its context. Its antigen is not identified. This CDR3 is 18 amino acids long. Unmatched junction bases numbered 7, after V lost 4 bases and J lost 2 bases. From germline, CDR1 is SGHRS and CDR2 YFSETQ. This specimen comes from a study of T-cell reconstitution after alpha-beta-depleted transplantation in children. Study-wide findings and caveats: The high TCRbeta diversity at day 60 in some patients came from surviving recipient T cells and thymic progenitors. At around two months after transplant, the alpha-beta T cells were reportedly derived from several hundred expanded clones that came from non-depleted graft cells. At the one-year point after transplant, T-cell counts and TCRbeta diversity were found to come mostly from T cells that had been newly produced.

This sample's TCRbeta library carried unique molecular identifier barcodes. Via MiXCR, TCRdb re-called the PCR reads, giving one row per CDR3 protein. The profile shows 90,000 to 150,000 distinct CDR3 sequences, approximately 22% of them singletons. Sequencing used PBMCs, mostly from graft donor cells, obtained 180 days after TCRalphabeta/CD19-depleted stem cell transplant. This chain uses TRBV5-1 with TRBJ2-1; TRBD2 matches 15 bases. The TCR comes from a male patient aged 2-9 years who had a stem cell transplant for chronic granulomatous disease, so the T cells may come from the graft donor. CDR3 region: CASSLYGLAGGPYNEQFF. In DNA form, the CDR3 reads TGCGCCAGCAGCCTCTACGGACTAGCGGGAGGGCCCTACAATGAGCAGTTCTTC. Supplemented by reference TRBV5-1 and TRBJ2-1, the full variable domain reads KAGVTQTPRYLIKTRGQQVTLSCSPISGHRSVSWYQQTPGQGLQFLFEYFSETQRNKGNFPGRFSGRQFSNSRSEMNVSTLELGDSALYLCASSLYGLAGGPYNEQFFGPGTRLTVL.